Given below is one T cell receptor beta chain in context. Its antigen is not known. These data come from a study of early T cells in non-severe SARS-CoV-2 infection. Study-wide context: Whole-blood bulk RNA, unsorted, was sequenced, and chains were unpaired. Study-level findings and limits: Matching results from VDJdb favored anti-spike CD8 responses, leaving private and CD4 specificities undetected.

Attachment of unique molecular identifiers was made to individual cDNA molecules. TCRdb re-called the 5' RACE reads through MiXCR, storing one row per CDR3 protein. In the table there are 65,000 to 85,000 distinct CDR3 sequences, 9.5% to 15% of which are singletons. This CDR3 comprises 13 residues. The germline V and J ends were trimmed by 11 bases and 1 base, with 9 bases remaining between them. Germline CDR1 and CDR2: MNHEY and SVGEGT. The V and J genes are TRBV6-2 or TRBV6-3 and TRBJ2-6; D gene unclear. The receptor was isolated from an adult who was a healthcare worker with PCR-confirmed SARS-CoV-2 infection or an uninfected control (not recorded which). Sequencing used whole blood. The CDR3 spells CALGRSGANVLTF. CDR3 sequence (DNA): TGTGCCCTAGGGCGGTCTGGGGCCAACGTCCTGACTTTC.